These 5 T cell receptor beta chains were sequenced from one sample in a study of blood T cell repertoires in COVID-19. Assay used: immunoSEQ multiplex PCR; TCRdb lists only in-frame clones, some missing. The table lists 75,000 to 95,000 clones, 72% of them singletons. The sequencing sample was made of peripheral blood. The receptors here all came from a woman aged 55 to 70 in a cohort sampled during active or convalescent COVID-19.

V gene TRBV6-5 combines with J gene TRBJ1-5; no clear D gene. V gave up 6 bases and J gave up 0 bases, with 12 bases separating them. Looked up from germline, CDR1 is MNHEY and CDR2 is SVGAGI. There are 15 residues in the CDR3. This chain's CDR3 is CASRFSGDSNQPQHF. The CDR3 coding sequence is TGTGCCAGCAGGTTCAGCGGCGATAGCAATCAGCCCCAGCATTTT.

This clone showed up just a few times. The junction does not match germline at one end; this may be a read error. The chain joins TRBV2 to TRBJ2-7; 9 bases are a match to TRBD2. The CDR3 has 14 residues. Germline V gene sequence: CDR1 SNHLY, CDR2 FYNNEI. CDR3 amino acids: CARSAGGGGYEQYF. In nucleotides, the CDR3 is TGTGCCCGCAGTGCGGGGGGGGGCGGCTACGAGCAGTACTTC.

The chain combines TRBV5-1 with TRBJ1-2, with TRBD1 identical over 10 bases. The CDR3 is 17 residues long. J gave up 0 bases and V 3 bases, and 8 bases lay outside the gene matches. The germline CDR1 and CDR2 sequences are SGHRS and YFSETQ. The CDR3 DNA is TGCGCCAGCAGCTCCGGACAGGGGGGGATATCTAACTATGGCTACACCTTC. Its protein is CASSSGQGGISNYGYTF.

In its sample, this clone was seen a few times. The chain joins TRBV6-5 to TRBJ2-5; possibly TRBD1 for D (5 bases). Per the germline V gene, CDR1 is MNHEY and CDR2 is SVGAGI. Trimming shortened V by 2 bases and J by 5 bases, and 9 bases separated the two germline ends. This CDR3 is built from 13 residues. The CDR3 protein is CASSYPRAETQYF. The CDR3 DNA is TGTGCCAGCAGTTACCCCAGGGCTGAGACCCAGTACTTC.

This sequence joins TRBV6-1 and TRBJ1-4; TRBD1 aligns across 9 bases. The junction had 9 bases not matched to a gene; V was cut back by 1 base and J by 3 bases. Germline CDR1 and CDR2: MNHNS and SASEGT. The CDR3 is 18 amino acids. CDR3 loop: CASSEEYGQGWPNEKLFF. CDR3 nucleotides: TGTGCCAGCAGTGAAGAGTACGGACAGGGGTGGCCTAATGAAAAACTGTTTTTT.